This T cell receptor (beta chain) was observed in a study of CD8+ T cells in alopecia areata. CDR3 length: 12 residues. V lost 3 bases to trimming and J lost 7 bases, with 9 bases between them. Germline assignment: CDR1 SEHNR and CDR2 FQNEAQ (reference sequence). Reverse transcription of extracted RNA yielded cDNA, which provided the sequencing template. Sequencing used immunoSEQ multiplex PCR; TCRdb keeps in-frame clones, though not all of them. The sample has 95,000 to 100,000 clones; around 60% are singletons. Treatment specified: oral pan-JAK inhibitor, 5-10 mg twice daily. The study, taken as a whole, reports: Only a single nonresponder existed, so baseline CD8+ expansion links stay unclear.

Remarks on this clone: Its matching antigen is unknown.

The gene calls are TRBV7-9 and TRBJ1-1; a possible D gene is TRBD1 (5 bases). Source: CD8+ T cells sorted from blood, taken at week 4, from a patient treated with tofacitinib. The origin of this receptor is a human donor with alopecia areata. The CDR3 DNA follows: TGTGCCAGCAGCTTTGGGACGGTTGAAGCTTTCTTT. Protein product: CASSFGTVEAFF. The whole variable domain, remainder taken from reference TRBV7-9 and TRBJ1-1, is DTGVSQNPRHKITKRGQNVTFRCDPISEHNRLYWYRQTLGQGPEFLTYFQNEAQLEKSRLLSDRFSAERPKGSFSTLEIQRTEQGDSAMYLCASSFGTVEAFFGQGTRLTVV.